This TCR beta chain was recovered during a study of shared clonotypes between healthy human individuals. About the study: Each donor had three CD4 naive, three CD4 memory, two CD8 naive and one CD8 memory plate. Whole-study results and caveats: Rarefaction exposed incomplete sorted-subset sequencing despite large depth.

V was cut by 0 bases and J by 1 base, with 15 bases left in between. Germline V lookup: CDR1 SGHTA, CDR2 FQGTGA. The CDR3 runs to 17 residues. This clone occurred once. Antigen specificity is unknown. The naive CD8 subset, CD45RO-negative cells positively selected for CCR7, excluded terminally differentiated effector memory CD45RA+ cells. Original processing methods: Sequence data from immunoSEQ were junction-only and lacked quality scores; consequently, filtering differed. Libraries were prepared by immunoSEQ multiplex PCR; TCRdb keeps only in-frame clonotypes and omits some of them. V, J and clone size reflect that table, while D and trimming were determined from the DNA. The sample shows about 550,000 clones, over 95% of them seen only once.

The J gene is TRBJ1-2, the V gene TRBV7-3; D is uncertain. Sample: naive CD8+ T cells sorted from blood. This clonotype was sampled from a woman in her 30s in good health. Here the CDR3 reads CASSLTSGRSFNYGYTF. The CDR3 bases are TGTGCCAGCAGCTTAACTTCTGGGAGGAGCTTTAACTATGGCTACACCTTC.